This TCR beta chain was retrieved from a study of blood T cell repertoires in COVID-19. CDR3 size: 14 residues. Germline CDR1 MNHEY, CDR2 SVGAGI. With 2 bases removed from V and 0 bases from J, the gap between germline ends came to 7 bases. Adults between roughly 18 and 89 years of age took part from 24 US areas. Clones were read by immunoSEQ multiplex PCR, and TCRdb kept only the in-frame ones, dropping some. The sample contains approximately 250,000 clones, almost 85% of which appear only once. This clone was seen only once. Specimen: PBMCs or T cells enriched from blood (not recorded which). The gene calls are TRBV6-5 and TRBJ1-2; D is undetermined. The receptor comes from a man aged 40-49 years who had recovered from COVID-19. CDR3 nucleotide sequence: TGTGCCAGCAGTTACGACACGACTAACTATGGCTACACCTTC. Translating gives CASSYDTTNYGYTF.